A selection of T cell receptor beta chains follows, all from one sample in a study of T-cell reconstitution after alpha-beta-depleted transplantation in children. TCRdb passed the PCR reads through MiXCR, listing each CDR3 protein once. The repertoire holds fewer than 700,000 distinct CDR3 sequences, with around 23% as singletons. The material sequenced was PBMCs, mostly from graft donor cells, taken 360 days after TCRalphabeta/CD19-depleted stem cell transplant. All receptors derive from a boy younger than two who had a stem cell transplant for acute myeloid leukemia, so the T cells may come from the graft donor. CDR3s include the opening cysteine and the closing phenylalanine or tryptophan. Fields, in order: CDR3 length, V gene, CDR3 protein.

len: 13; v_gene: TRBV13; CDR3aa: CASSLQHQETQYF
len: 12; v_gene: TRBV7-2; CDR3aa: CASSLASPAQYF
len: 15; v_gene: TRBV3-1; CDR3aa: CASSTQRGAINEQFF
len: 13; v_gene: TRBV19; CDR3aa: CASSLVYGEKLFF
len: 18; v_gene: TRBV15; CDR3aa: CATSRDVRGGTRTDTQYF
len: 18; v_gene: TRBV10-3; CDR3aa: CAISDKNKGRGVSDTQYF
len: 15; v_gene: TRBV20-1; CDR3aa: CSARAPGTGNSPLHF
len: 15; v_gene: TRBV5-5; CDR3aa: CASSVGTGHSSPLHF
len: 15; v_gene: TRBV11-3; CDR3aa: CASSWGADYTGELFF
len: 12; v_gene: TRBV20-1; CDR3aa: CSAPTGGPEAFF
len: 16; v_gene: TRBV28; CDR3aa: CASSSSRTGWYNEQFF
len: 16; v_gene: TRBV14; CDR3aa: CASSQDWAPSYNEQFF
len: 13; v_gene: TRBV15; CDR3aa: CATSNSWANEQFF
len: 14; v_gene: TRBV29-1; CDR3aa: CSVAVTGRWETQYF
len: 16; v_gene: TRBV28; CDR3aa: CASTAGGPSTYNEQFF
len: 13; v_gene: TRBV21-1; CDR3aa: CASRIGPNQPQHF
len: 13; v_gene: TRBV6-5; CDR3aa: CASSSRGIYGYTF
len: 13; v_gene: TRBV12-3/TRBV12-4; CDR3aa: CASIPLAGVVQYF
len: 13; v_gene: TRBV6-1; CDR3aa: CASKGDSNQPQHF
len: 14; v_gene: TRBV12-3/TRBV12-4; CDR3aa: CASRRTARQETQYF
len: 18; v_gene: TRBV5-1; CDR3aa: CASSLLAGQGLNNSPLHF
len: 12; v_gene: TRBV6-6; CDR3aa: CASSYSRTEAFF
len: 12; v_gene: TRBV12-3/TRBV12-4; CDR3aa: CASSFPPGAAFF
len: 14; v_gene: TRBV6-1; CDR3aa: CASSQKQGVRGYTF
len: 11; v_gene: TRBV15; CDR3aa: CATQGLTEAFF